This T cell receptor (beta chain) was sequenced during a study of cytomegalovirus exposure and HLA in healthy donors. In the study overall: The same platform was used for the 100 to 150 validation repertoires and the roughly 670 first-cohort repertoires, a later analysis reported.

The repertoire was sequenced with immunoSEQ multiplex PCR; TCRdb's copy has only in-frame clones and lacks some. The sample holds 130,000 or so clones, roughly 89% seen once. Per germline, CDR1 SGHRS and CDR2 YFSETQ. Trimming removed 4 bases from V and 8 bases from J, with 19 bases in between. CDR3 size: 16 residues. This clone has just a few counts. The specimen was PBMCs. This chain connects TRBV5-1 to TRBJ1-6; a possible D gene is TRBD1 (6 bases). The source is a woman between 18 and 29 years old in good health and CMV-seronegative. In nucleotides, the CDR3 is TGCGCCAGCAGCCCATCGCCCTCGAACAGGGATTCACCCCTCCACTTT. Translation gives CASSPSPSNRDSPLHF.